The entry that follows covers one T cell receptor beta chain sequence. This clone's antigen is unknown. No base qualities exist here, and no much larger clone lies one base off it. These data belong to a study of neoadjuvant nivolumab and ipilimumab in lung cancer (dated by TCRdb to about 2020). For the wider study: Nivolumab was administered intravenously at 3 mg/kg on days 1, 15 and 29, and in the combination arm ipilimumab 1 mg/kg was added on day 1 only. A total of about 43 patients with operable NSCLC were treated in the trial, with about 23 randomized to nivolumab monotherapy and about 20 randomized to nivolumab plus ipilimumab. TCR repertoires in pretherapy (baseline) peripheral blood were compared with TCR repertoires in tumors resected at surgery after neoadjuvant immune checkpoint blockade. Matched pretherapy and resected tumor pairs were analyzed from seven patients, of whom four had been treated with nivolumab and three with nivolumab plus ipilimumab. The major pathologic response (MPR) rate in the intention-to-treat population in each study arm was designated as the primary trial endpoint. Overall study outcomes, separate from this receptor: Richness in tumors resected after neoadjuvant therapy showed a positive correlation with pretherapy blood TCR richness (Spearman R ~ 0.82). Resected tumors had greater TCR richness and clonality than tumor-adjacent uninvolved lung, and increases were observed in more dual-therapy-treated tumors. No significant correlation was found between TCR clonality and pathologic tumor regression, and only one major-pathologic-response sample was available for the clonality analysis. From pretherapy to surgery, increases in tumor T-cell richness and clonality were observed in three of three dual-therapy tumors but in only two of four nivolumab-treated tumors. A small number of samples underwent TCR sequencing.

V loses 5 bases of germline sequence and J loses 3 bases, and the interval between the two ends is 14 bases. CDR1 and CDR2 (MNHNS, SASEGT) derive from the germline V gene. The CDR3, from cysteine to phenylalanine, totals 14 residues. Only CDR3 DNA is held: 42 bases, read in frame from base 1. Library generation was performed with the immunoSEQ multiplex PCR assay. Per the original workflow: Repertoires were summarized in terms of richness and clonality, and significantly expanded and contracted clones between pre- and post-therapy samples were identified. Drawn from immuneACCESS, this table holds only the in-frame rearrangements with V and J called that TCRdb kept. Clones are partly lost; checked studies trace under half to an unresolved V gene and leave the rest unexplained. The V and J calls and clone size are taken from that table; D and trimming were inferred from the DNA. The sample yields over 25,000 clones; about 78% were counted once. Around a sixth of the sample comes from the top ten.

The time point tag for this specimen amounts to: at surgical resection after neoadjuvant nivolumab +/- ipilimumab. Samples were obtained from the phase 2 randomized NEOSTAR trial, in which neoadjuvant nivolumab or nivolumab plus ipilimumab followed by surgery was tested in operable NSCLC. The TCR originated in an adult with non-small cell lung cancer. Sample: tumor tissue, taken after neoadjuvant nivolumab, alone or with ipilimumab, at or shortly before surgery. The V and J genes are TRBV6-1 and TRBJ2-7, with the D gene not confidently named. The DNA is TGTGCCAGCAGTTTGAAAGGAGCCTTCTACGAGCAGTACTTC. Translated, it gives CASSLKGAFYEQYF.